This T cell receptor (beta chain) was identified in a study of persistence of HIV-infected CD4 T cells. In the study overall: Isolated cells were CMV- and HIV-1 Gag-responding CD4+ T cells. Suppressive ART had lasted a median of approximately 8 years.

Points on this clone: As yet, its antigen is unknown.

The libraries were made with immunoSEQ version 4 in survey mode. Sequenced by immunoSEQ multiplex PCR; TCRdb stores in-frame clones only, minus some. Among about 50,000 clones listed, about 80% were seen once. Stimulation used around 10 ug/mL lysate from CMV-infected fibroblasts. CD40L/CD69 double-negative CD45RO-high memory CD4+ T cells were collected. The source of this sequence is an adult man with HIV who was CMV-seropositive. The specimen was CD4+ T cells sorted from PBMCs after approximately 18-hour stimulation, collected from a patient who received antiretroviral therapy.

The CDR3 reads CASSLNRVNNEQFF. CDR3 DNA sequence: TGTGCCAGCAGCTTAAATCGCGTTAACAATGAGCAGTTCTTC. This chain uses TRBV11-3 with TRBJ2-1; D is ambiguous. From germline, CDR1 is SGHNT and CDR2 YENEEA. V lost 2 bases to trimming and J lost 5 bases, with 10 bases between them. CDR3 length: 14 residues. Full variable domain (rest looked up from reference TRBV11-3 and TRBJ2-1): EAGVVQSPRYKIIEKKQPVAFWCNPISGHNTLYWYLQNLGQGPELLIRYENEEAVDDSQLPKDRFSAERLKGVDSTLKIQPAELGDSAVYLCASSLNRVNNEQFFGPGTRLTVL.